Included here is one T cell receptor beta chain sequence, with context. CDR1 SGDLS and CDR2 YYNGEE come from the germline V gene. The CDR3 totals 14 residues. V lost 2 bases and J lost 4, with 12 bases in between. These data originate in a study of cytomegalovirus exposure and HLA in healthy donors. Assay used: immunoSEQ multiplex PCR; TCRdb lists only in-frame clones, some missing. The repertoire holds some 320,000 clones, with approximately 86% as singletons. The sample consisted of PBMCs. This rearrangement joins TRBV9 to TRBJ1-1; a weak D match, TRBD1 (5 bases). The TCR was taken from a woman aged 25 to 45 in good health and CMV-seropositive. The CDR3 sequence: CASSVQGLSTEAFF. In DNA form, the CDR3 reads TGTGCCAGCAGCGTTCAGGGCTTAAGCACTGAAGCTTTCTTT.